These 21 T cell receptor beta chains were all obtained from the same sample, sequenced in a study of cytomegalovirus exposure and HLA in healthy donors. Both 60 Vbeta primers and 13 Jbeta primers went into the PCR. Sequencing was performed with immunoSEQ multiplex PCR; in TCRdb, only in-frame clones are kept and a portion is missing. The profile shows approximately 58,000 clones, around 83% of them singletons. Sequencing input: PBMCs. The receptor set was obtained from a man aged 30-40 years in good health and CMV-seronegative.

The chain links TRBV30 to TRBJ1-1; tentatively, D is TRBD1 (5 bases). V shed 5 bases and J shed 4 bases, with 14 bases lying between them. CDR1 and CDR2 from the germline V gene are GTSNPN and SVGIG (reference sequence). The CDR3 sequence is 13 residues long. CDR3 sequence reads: CAWDRQSGTEAFF. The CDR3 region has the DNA TGTGCCTGGGACCGACAGTCAGGCACTGAAGCTTTCTTT.

The CDR3 nucleotides are TGTGCCAGCAGCGTCGGCCGGGTACTCAATCAGCCCCAGCATTTT. This encodes CASSVGRVLNQPQHF. The V and J genes are TRBV7-8 and TRBJ1-5; D gene uncertain. In germline, CDR1 is SGHVS, CDR2 FQNEAQ. Trimming stripped 5 bases from V and 3 bases from J, with 14 bases between. The CDR3 consists of 15 residues.

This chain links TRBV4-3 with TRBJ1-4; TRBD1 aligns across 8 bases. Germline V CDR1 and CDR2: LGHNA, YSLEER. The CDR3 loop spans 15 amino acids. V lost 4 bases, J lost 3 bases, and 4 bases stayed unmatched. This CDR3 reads CASSLRQGSNEKLFF. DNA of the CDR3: TGCGCCAGCAGCCTCAGACAGGGGTCTAATGAAAAACTGTTTTTT.

The DNA for the CDR3 is TGTGCCTGGGGAGGCGACAGGGTCCCCTACGAGCAGTACTTC. It yields the protein CAWGGDRVPYEQYF. The chain employs TRBV30 and TRBJ2-7; 7 nucleotides agree with TRBD1. J gave up 2 bases and V 5 bases, and 9 bases lay outside the gene matches. Germline CDR1 and CDR2: GTSNPN and SVGIG (reference sequence). The CDR3 loop spans 14 amino acids.

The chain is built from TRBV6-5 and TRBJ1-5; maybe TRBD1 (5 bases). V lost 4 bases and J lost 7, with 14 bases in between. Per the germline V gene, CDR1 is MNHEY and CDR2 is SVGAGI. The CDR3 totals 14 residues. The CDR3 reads CASSLSGLEQPQHF. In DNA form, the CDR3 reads TGTGCCAGCAGTTTATCAGGGCTGGAGCAGCCCCAGCATTTT.

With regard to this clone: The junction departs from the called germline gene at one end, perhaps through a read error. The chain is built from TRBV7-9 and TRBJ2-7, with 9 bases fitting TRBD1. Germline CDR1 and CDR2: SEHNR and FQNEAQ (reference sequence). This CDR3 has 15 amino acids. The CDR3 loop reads CSSSLAGTGPYEQYF. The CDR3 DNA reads TGTTCCAGCAGCTTAGCAGGGACAGGGCCCTACGAGCAGTACTTC.

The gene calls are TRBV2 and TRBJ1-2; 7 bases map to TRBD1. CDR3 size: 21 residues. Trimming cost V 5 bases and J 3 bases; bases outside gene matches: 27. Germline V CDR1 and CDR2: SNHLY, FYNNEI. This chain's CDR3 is CASSIIGTARSSTSTDYGYTF. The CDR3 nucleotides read TGTGCCAGCAGTATCATCGGGACAGCTAGGAGTTCAACCTCTACTGACTATGGCTACACCTTC.

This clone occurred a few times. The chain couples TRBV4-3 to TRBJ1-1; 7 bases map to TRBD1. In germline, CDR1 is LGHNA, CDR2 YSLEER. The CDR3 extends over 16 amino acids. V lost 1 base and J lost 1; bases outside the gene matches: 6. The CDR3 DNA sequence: TGCGCCAGCAGCCAAGGTCCGGGACAGACGAACACTGAAGCTTTCTTT. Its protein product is CASSQGPGQTNTEAFF.

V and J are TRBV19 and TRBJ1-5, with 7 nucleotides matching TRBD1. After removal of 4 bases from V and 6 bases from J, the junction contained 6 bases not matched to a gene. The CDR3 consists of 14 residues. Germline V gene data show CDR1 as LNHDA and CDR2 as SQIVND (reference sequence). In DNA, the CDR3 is TGTGCCAGTAGTAATTCGGGACAGAGTCAGCCCCAGCATTTT. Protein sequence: CASSNSGQSQPQHF.

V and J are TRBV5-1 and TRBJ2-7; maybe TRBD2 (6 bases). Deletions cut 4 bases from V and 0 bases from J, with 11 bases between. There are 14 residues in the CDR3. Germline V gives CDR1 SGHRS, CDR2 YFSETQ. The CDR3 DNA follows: TGCGCCAGCAGCCGGAGGGCAGACTCCTACGAGCAGTACTTC. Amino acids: CASSRRADSYEQYF.

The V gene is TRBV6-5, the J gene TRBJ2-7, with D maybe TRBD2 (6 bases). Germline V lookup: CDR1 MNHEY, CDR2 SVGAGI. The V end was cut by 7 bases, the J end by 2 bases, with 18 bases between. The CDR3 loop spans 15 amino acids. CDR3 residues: CASTSTQTGAYEQYF. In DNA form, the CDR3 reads TGTGCCAGCACAAGTACTCAGACGGGAGCCTACGAGCAGTACTTC.

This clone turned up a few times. CDR3 sequence reads: CASSPRQGSRTEAFF. The CDR3, as DNA: TGTGCCAGCAGCCCACGACAGGGAAGTAGGACTGAAGCTTTCTTT. This sequence joins TRBV21-1 and TRBJ1-1; whether TRBD1, the table's D call, matches the DNA was not checked. TRBV21-1 is a pseudogene. The CDR3 runs to 15 residues.

In nucleotides, the CDR3 is TGTGCCAGCAGTGGGGGCAATTCACCCCTCCACTTT. It codes for CASSGGNSPLHF. This chain joins TRBV6-6 and TRBJ1-6, with a possible D match to TRBD1 (6 bases). Germline lookup yields CDR1 MNHNY and CDR2 SVGAGI (reference sequence). Deletions cut 5 bases from V and 7 bases from J, with 6 bases between. The CDR3 loop spans 12 amino acids.

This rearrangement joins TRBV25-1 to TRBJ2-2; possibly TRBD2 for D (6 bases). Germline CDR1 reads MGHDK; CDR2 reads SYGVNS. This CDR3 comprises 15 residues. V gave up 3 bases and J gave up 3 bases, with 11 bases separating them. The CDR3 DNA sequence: TGTGCCAGCAGTGATGGAGGGGCCGACACCGGGGAGCTGTTTTTT. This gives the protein CASSDGGADTGELFF.

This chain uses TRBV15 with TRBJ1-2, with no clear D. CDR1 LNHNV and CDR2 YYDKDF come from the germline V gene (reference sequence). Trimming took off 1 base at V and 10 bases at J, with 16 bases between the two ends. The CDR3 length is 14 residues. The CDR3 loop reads CATSRGGGAVDYTF. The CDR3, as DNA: TGTGCCACCAGCAGAGGAGGTGGAGCGGTGGACTACACCTTC.

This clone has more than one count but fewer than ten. The CDR3 sequence: CASSQQTGGFYGYTF. Written as DNA, the CDR3 is TGCGCCAGCAGCCAACAGACAGGGGGCTTCTATGGCTACACCTTC. V is TRBV4-1 and J is TRBJ1-2; 10 nucleotides align to TRBD1. Germline assignment: CDR1 MGHRA and CDR2 YSYEKL. J lost 4 bases, V lost 2 bases, and 4 bases had no gene match. CDR3 length: 15 amino acids.

CDR3 residues: CAWSSEPYVGYTF. The CDR3 DNA reads TGTGCCTGGAGTAGTGAACCCTATGTTGGCTACACCTTC. The rearrangement links TRBV30 to TRBJ1-2; D is ambiguous. The V gene's germline CDR1 is GTSNPN and CDR2 SVGIG (reference sequence). Trimming took off 2 bases at V and 7 bases at J, with 14 bases between the two ends. The CDR3 runs 13 residues. Looking up the rest from reference TRBV30 and TRBJ1-2 gives the full variable domain: SQTIHQWPATLVQPVGSPLSLECTVEGTSNPNLYWYRQAAGRGLQLLFYSVGIGQISSEVPQNLSASRPQDRQFILSSKKLLLSDSGFYLCAWSSEPYVGYTFGSGTRLTVV.

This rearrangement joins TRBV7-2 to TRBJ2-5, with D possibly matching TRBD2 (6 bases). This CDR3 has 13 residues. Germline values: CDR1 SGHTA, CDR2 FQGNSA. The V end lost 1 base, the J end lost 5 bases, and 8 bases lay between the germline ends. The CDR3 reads CASSLGAGETQYF. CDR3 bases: TGTGCCAGCAGCTTAGGGGCGGGGGAGACCCAGTACTTC.

The DNA of the CDR3 is TGTGCCAGCAGCCCTGGAATGGGACAGAACTCCTACGAGCAGTACTTC. It is translated as CASSPGMGQNSYEQYF. The chain couples TRBV5-5 to TRBJ2-7, with 7 bases matching TRBD1. V trimming: 4 bases; J trimming: 0 bases; junction bases outside the gene matches: 10. The CDR3 contains 16 residues. CDR1 and CDR2 from the germline V gene are SGHKS and YYEKEE (reference sequence).

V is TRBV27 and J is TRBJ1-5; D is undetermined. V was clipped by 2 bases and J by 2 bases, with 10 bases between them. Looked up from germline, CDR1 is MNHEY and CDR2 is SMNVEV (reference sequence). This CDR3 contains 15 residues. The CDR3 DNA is TGTGCCAGCAGTTTAAGAGGGCTAGGCAATCAGCCCCAGCATTTT. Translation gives CASSLRGLGNQPQHF.

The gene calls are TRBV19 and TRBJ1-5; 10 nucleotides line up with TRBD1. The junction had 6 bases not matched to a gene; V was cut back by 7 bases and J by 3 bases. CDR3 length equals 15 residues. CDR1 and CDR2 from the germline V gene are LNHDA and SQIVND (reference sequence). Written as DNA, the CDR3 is TGTGCCAGTAACGACAGGGGGCTATCCAATCAGCCCCAGCATTTT. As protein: CASNDRGLSNQPQHF.